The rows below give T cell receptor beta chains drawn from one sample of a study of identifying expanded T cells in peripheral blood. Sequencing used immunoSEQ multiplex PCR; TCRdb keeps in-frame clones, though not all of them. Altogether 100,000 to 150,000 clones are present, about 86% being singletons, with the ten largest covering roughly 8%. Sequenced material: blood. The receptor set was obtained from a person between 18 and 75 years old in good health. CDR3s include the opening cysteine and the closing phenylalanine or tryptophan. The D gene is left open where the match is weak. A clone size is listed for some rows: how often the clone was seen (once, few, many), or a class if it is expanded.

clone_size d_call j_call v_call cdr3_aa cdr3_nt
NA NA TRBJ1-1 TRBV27 CASLKEGPRNTEAFF TGTGCCAGCTTGAAGGAGGGACCGCGGAACACTGAAGCTTTCTTT
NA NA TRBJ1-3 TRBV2 CASSVMGAGNTIYF TGTGCCAGCAGTGTCATGGGCGCTGGAAACACCATATATTTT
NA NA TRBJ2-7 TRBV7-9 CASSLASGDRVHEQYF TGTGCCAGCAGCTTAGCATCCGGGGATCGCGTCCACGAGCAGTACTTC
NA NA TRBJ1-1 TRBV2 CASSGYSLNTEAFF TGTGCCAGCAGTGGCTACAGCTTGAACACTGAAGCTTTCTTT
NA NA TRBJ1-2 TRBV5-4 CASSLGSRGGMGYTF TGTGCCAGCAGCTTGGGTTCCAGGGGAGGGATGGGCTACACCTTC
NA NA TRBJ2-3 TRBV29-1 CSVTEGAQTDTQYF TGCAGCGTCACGGAGGGGGCCCAGACAGATACGCAGTATTTT
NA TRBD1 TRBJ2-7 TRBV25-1 CASSLGQAPKQYF TGTGCCAGCAGCTTAGGACAGGCCCCGAAGCAGTACTTC
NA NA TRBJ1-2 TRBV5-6 CASSLTGGQTAPYGYTF TGTGCCAGCAGTCTAACCGGAGGACAGACCGCGCCCTATGGCTACACCTTC
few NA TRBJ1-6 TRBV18 CASSPGAGENSPLHF TGTGCCAGCTCACCAGGGGCAGGGGAAAATTCACCCCTCCACTTT
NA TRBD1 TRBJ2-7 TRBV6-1 CASSAGTGLYEQYF TGTGCCAGCAGCGCCGGGACAGGGCTATACGAGCAGTACTTC
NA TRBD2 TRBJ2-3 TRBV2 CASSEVAGVADTQYF TGTGCCAGCAGTGAGGTAGCGGGGGTTGCAGATACGCAGTATTTT
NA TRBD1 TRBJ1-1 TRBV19 CASNRGNIAEAFF TGTGCCAGCAACAGGGGGAATATAGCTGAAGCTTTCTTT
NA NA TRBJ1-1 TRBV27 CASKEWEGTEAFF TGTGCCAGCAAAGAGTGGGAGGGCACTGAAGCTTTCTTT
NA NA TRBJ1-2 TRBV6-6 CASRADPNYGYTF TGTGCCAGCAGGGCCGACCCAAACTATGGCTACACCTTC